Listed here are 23 T cell receptor beta chains from one sample, sequenced in a study of vaccination effects on CD4 cells after COVID-19 (dated by TCRdb to the early 2020s). After approximately eleven days of culture, CD4+ T cells were isolated with the EasySep CD4+ T cell isolation kit. Library method: the immunoSEQ multiplex PCR assay. This is the immuneACCESS table as TCRdb keeps it, with only in-frame sequences that have V and J called. A part of the clones is gone; compared with another copy, unresolved V genes explain less than half, and the rest is unexplained. In all, the sample holds 70,000 to 75,000 clones, and approximately 71% of those were seen once. The top ten clonotypes cover over 2% of the sample. Antigens of these TCRs are unknown. Specimen: CD4+ T cells from PBMCs cultured without peptide, collected before COVID-19 vaccination. Receptor source: a human donor who received a COVID-19 vaccine.

The CDR3 protein is CASSLGQGTEAFF. The CDR3 bases are TGTGCCAGCAGCTTAGGACAGGGGACTGAAGCTTTCTTT. The rearrangement uses TRBV7-3 and TRBJ1-1; 9 nucleotides agree with TRBD1. The CDR3 length is 13 residues. Trimming at V came to 2 bases and at J to 5 bases, leaving 0 bases not matched to a gene. CDR1 is SGHTA, CDR2 FQGTGA, per germline.

V usage is TRBV5-8 and J usage is TRBJ1-6, with D maybe TRBD1 (5 bases). The germline V gene encodes CDR1 SGHTS and CDR2 YDEGEE. The CDR3 has 14 residues. V was trimmed by 4 bases and J by 9 bases, leaving 14 bases between them. In DNA form, the CDR3 reads TGTGCCAGCAGCCTCTGGGACCCAGGTTCACCCCTCCACTTT. This gives the protein CASSLWDPGSPLHF. The variable domain in full, completed from reference TRBV5-8 and TRBJ1-6, reads EAGVTQSPTHLIKTRGQQATLRCSPISGHTSVYWYQQALGLGLQFLLWYDEGEERNRGNFPPRFSGRQFPNYSSELNVNALELEDSALYLCASSLWDPGSPLHFGNGTRLTVT.

This chain joins TRBV7-2 and TRBJ1-2; D is uncertain. The CDR3 runs to 16 residues. The germline V gene encodes CDR1 SGHTA and CDR2 FQGNSA. The ends were cut back, 6 bases at V and 2 bases at J, with 19 bases in the middle. This chain's CDR3 is CASRFISSTSNYGYTF. The CDR3 DNA is TGTGCCAGCAGATTTATCAGTAGCACATCGAACTATGGCTACACCTTC.

This clone appeared once. The V call is TRBV11-3, the J call TRBJ2-4; D unclear. The CDR3 extends over 14 amino acids. Germline CDR1 SGHNT, CDR2 YENEEA. With 5 bases removed from V and 1 base from J, the gap between germline ends came to 9 bases. CDR3 amino acids: CASSPPGAKNIQYF. The CDR3 DNA reads as TGTGCCAGCAGCCCCCCCGGGGCCAAAAACATTCAGTACTTC. Using reference TRBV11-3 and TRBJ2-4 for the parts outside the CDR3, the full variable domain is EAGVVQSPRYKIIEKKQPVAFWCNPISGHNTLYWYLQNLGQGPELLIRYENEEAVDDSQLPKDRFSAERLKGVDSTLKIQPAELGDSAVYLCASSPPGAKNIQYFGAGTRLSVL.

CDR3 in DNA: TGTGCCACATTCCCCAGGGGGGCTGGAAACACCATATATTTT. It codes for CATFPRGAGNTIYF. J is TRBJ1-3 and V is TRBV24-1; 7 bases match TRBD1. Germline trimming cut 10 bases from V and 2 bases from J; bases unmatched to any gene: 7. The CDR3 runs 14 residues. Germline lookup yields CDR1 KGHDR and CDR2 SFDVKD.

This clone has just a few counts. For the CDR3, the DNA is TGTGCCAGCACCCCTGATTGGCGCTCCGGGGAGCTGTTTTTT. Its translation: CASTPDWRSGELFF. The chain uses TRBV7-8 and TRBJ2-2; unclear D gene. Germline CDR1 is SGHVS and CDR2 is FQNEAQ. The ends were cut back, 7 bases at V and 6 bases at J, with 15 bases in the middle. This CDR3 is built from 14 residues.

This chain connects TRBV7-2 to TRBJ1-1; perhaps TRBD1 as D (5 bases). CDR1 is SGHTA and CDR2 is FQGNSA in the germline V gene. The V and J ends lost 1 base and 0 bases respectively, with 12 bases between them. This CDR3 spans 16 amino acids. In nucleotides, the CDR3 is TGTGCCAGCAGCTTAGTGGCAGGGCTCATGAACACTGAAGCTTTCTTT. Translating it yields CASSLVAGLMNTEAFF.

The chain recombines TRBV7-7 with TRBJ2-2, with a possible D match to TRBD2 (6 bases). The germline CDR1 and CDR2 sequences are SSHAT and FNYEAQ (reference sequence). Trimming cost V 3 bases and J 2 bases, with 7 bases left between them. The CDR3 has 14 residues. In DNA, the CDR3 is TGTGCCAGCAGCTTTAGCGGAAACACCGGGGAGCTGTTTTTT. This sequence encodes CASSFSGNTGELFF. The full variable domain, rest sourced from reference TRBV7-7 and TRBJ2-2, is GAGVSQSPRYKVTKRGQDVTLRCDPISSHATLYWYQQALGQGPEFLTYFNYEAQPDKSGLPSDRFSAERPEGSISTLTIQRTEQRDSAMYRCASSFSGNTGELFFGEGSRLTVL.

This chain uses TRBV7-3 with TRBJ2-1; TRBD1 or TRBD2 may be the D gene (5 bases each). The CDR3 has 13 amino acids. Per the germline V gene, CDR1 is SGHTA and CDR2 is FQGTGA. V was clipped by 3 bases and J by 5 bases, with 8 bases between them. CDR3: CASSLGRDNEQFF. The CDR3 DNA reads TGTGCCAGCAGCTTGGGACGGGACAATGAGCAGTTCTTC.

This clone was seen a handful of times. The V call is TRBV9, the J call TRBJ1-5; no clear D gene. Trimming took off 0 bases at V and 5 bases at J, with 6 bases between the two ends. CDR3 size: 13 residues. The germline gives CDR1 SGDLS, CDR2 YYNGEE. The CDR3 DNA follows: TGTGCCAGCAGCGTAGCCCAAGATCAGCCCCAGCATTTT. This codes for CASSVAQDQPQHF.

In its sample, this clone was seen a few times. The DNA of the CDR3 is TGCAGCGTTTCCGGGACAGGGTTTGGCTACACCTTC. The encoded protein is CSVSGTGFGYTF. The genes are TRBV29-1 and TRBJ1-2, with 9 bases fitting TRBD1. Germline V CDR1 and CDR2: SQVTM, ANQGSEA. Trimming cost V 5 bases and J 7 bases; bases outside gene matches: 5. This CDR3 has 12 residues.

This chain connects TRBV6-5 to TRBJ2-7; a possible D gene is TRBD2 (7 bases). V was clipped by 9 bases and J by 3 bases, with 18 bases between them. This CDR3 contains 14 residues. The germline V gene has CDR1 MNHEY and CDR2 SVGAGI. CDR3 region: CASKEGGGNYEQYV. In DNA form, the CDR3 reads TGTGCCAGTAAAGAGGGGGGGGGAAACTACGAGCAGTACGTC.

The V and J genes are TRBV5-1 and TRBJ2-5, with 8 bases aligning to TRBD2. The CDR3 is 16 amino acids. Germline CDR1 reads SGHRS; CDR2 reads YFSETQ. V was pared by 1 base and J by 4 bases, with 9 bases of the junction left unmatched. In nucleotides, the CDR3 is TGCGCCAGCAGCTTGTTGTCTAGCGGGTGGGGAGAGACCCAGTACTTC. Translating it yields CASSLLSSGWGETQYF. Full variable domain (outside the CDR3, taken from reference TRBV5-1 and TRBJ2-5): KAGVTQTPRYLIKTRGQQVTLSCSPISGHRSVSWYQQTPGQGLQFLFEYFSETQRNKGNFPGRFSGRQFSNSRSEMNVSTLELGDSALYLCASSLLSSGWGETQYFGPGTRLLVL.

This chain connects TRBV6-5 to TRBJ1-5, with D perhaps matching TRBD1 (5 bases). Germline-derived CDR1 and CDR2 are MNHEY and SVGAGI. V lost 6 bases and J 8 bases, leaving 17 bases between the germline ends. The CDR3 is 14 residues long. Here the CDR3 reads CASRPGTAEKPQHF. The CDR3 DNA is TGTGCCAGCAGACCCGGGACCGCCGAGAAGCCCCAGCATTTT.

The V and J genes are TRBV7-6 and TRBJ2-1; D gene uncertain. This CDR3 region has 15 residues. Deletions cut 5 bases from V and 5 bases from J, with 16 bases between. Germline V CDR1 and CDR2: SGHVS, FNYEAQ. This chain's CDR3 is CASSPSRYSNNEQFF. The CDR3 coding sequence is TGTGCCAGCAGCCCAAGCAGATACTCGAACAATGAGCAGTTCTTC.

The chain combines TRBV5-8 with TRBJ2-3; D gene ambiguous. V was cut by 5 bases and J by 0 bases, with 16 bases left in between. The germline V gene has CDR1 SGHTS and CDR2 YDEGEE. There are 16 residues in the CDR3. CDR3 protein: CASSYRRAASTDTQYF. The CDR3 coding sequence is TGTGCCAGCAGTTATAGACGCGCTGCTAGCACAGATACGCAGTATTTT.

V is TRBV3-1 (or the pseudogene TRBV3-2) and J is TRBJ2-2; tentatively, D is TRBD2 (5 bases). Germline lookup yields CDR1 LGHDT and CDR2 YNNKEL (reference sequence). V was pared by 7 bases and J by 3 bases, with 9 bases between. CDR3 length: 13 amino acids. CDR3: CASMFGDTGELFF. As DNA, the CDR3 is TGTGCCAGCATGTTCGGGGACACCGGGGAGCTGTTTTTT.

V usage is TRBV5-1 and J usage is TRBJ2-2, with 10 bases identical to TRBD1. The germline gives CDR1 SGHRS, CDR2 YFSETQ. The J segment lost 3 bases and the V segment lost 4 bases, leaving 0 bases of the junction unmatched. CDR3 length: 14 residues. CDR3 sequence reads: CASSGTGDTGELFF. The CDR3 DNA sequence: TGCGCCAGCAGCGGGACAGGGGACACCGGGGAGCTGTTTTTT. The variable domain in full, with the rest retrieved from reference TRBV5-1 and TRBJ2-2, is KAGVTQTPRYLIKTRGQQVTLSCSPISGHRSVSWYQQTPGQGLQFLFEYFSETQRNKGNFPGRFSGRQFSNSRSEMNVSTLELGDSALYLCASSGTGDTGELFFGEGSRLTVL.

The chain joins TRBV28 to TRBJ1-3, with D perhaps TRBD1 (5 bases). The V gene lost 1 base and the J gene lost 1 base, with 17 bases spanning the gap. The length of the CDR3 is 18 residues. CDR1 MDHEN and CDR2 SYDVKM come from the germline V gene. The chain's CDR3 is CASSLYSLGQGSGNTIYF. In DNA form, the CDR3 reads TGTGCCAGCAGTTTATATTCTCTAGGGCAGGGATCTGGAAACACCATATATTTT.

The genes are TRBV6-2 or TRBV6-3 and TRBJ1-2; D might be TRBD1 (5 bases). V lost 2 bases and J 7 bases, leaving 11 bases between the germline ends. Germline CDR1 is MNHEY and CDR2 is SVGEGT. CDR3 length: 13 residues. As DNA, the CDR3 is TGTGCCAGCAGTTACGGTGGGGACCGTGGCTACACCTTC. Residues: CASSYGGDRGYTF.

The gene calls are TRBV5-1 and TRBJ2-3; tentative D call: TRBD1 (5 bases). Germline values: CDR1 SGHRS, CDR2 YFSETQ. The CDR3 runs to 16 residues. V was cut by 0 bases and J by 5 bases, with 16 bases left in between. CDR3 protein: CASSLDPTVTRDTQYF. The CDR3 region has the DNA TGCGCCAGCAGCTTGGATCCGACAGTCACCCGAGATACGCAGTATTTT.

V and J are TRBV5-4 and TRBJ1-2, with a tentative D call TRBD1 (5 bases). The germline CDR1 and CDR2 sequences are SGHNT and YYREEE (reference sequence). Trimming cost V 2 bases and J 7 bases, with 9 bases left between them. This CDR3 region has 12 residues. CDR3 nucleotide sequence: TGTGCCAGCAGCTTTACCAGGGCTGGCTACACCTTC. It encodes CASSFTRAGYTF.

The chain has TRBV6-5 and TRBJ1-2; D uncertain. V gave up 2 bases and J gave up 4 bases, with 8 bases separating them. From germline, CDR1 is MNHEY and CDR2 SVGAGI. This CDR3 comprises 13 residues. CDR3 sequence (DNA): TGTGCCAGCAGTTACGAGGCAGCCTATGGCTACACCTTC. Protein sequence: CASSYEAAYGYTF.